These 19 T cell receptor beta chains came from one sample sequenced in a study of a mutant IDH1 vaccine in newly diagnosed glioma (dated by TCRdb to the early 2020s). Libraries were made using the immunoSEQ multiplex PCR assay. TCRdb mirrors the immuneACCESS table, restricted to in-frame sequences. Some clones are absent from its copies; in checked studies, under half trace to an unresolved V gene, and the reason for the others is unknown. In this sample the table shows 60,000 or so clones, approximately 91% of which occur a single time. Less than 2% of the sample rests with the top ten. The time point tag for this specimen amounts to: week 11, during vaccination. Every vaccine dose consisted of 300 ug of a 20-mer mutant IDH1 peptide in Montanide, administered subcutaneously together with topical imiquimod. Antigens of these TCRs are unknown. Sample: PBMCs, taken from a glioma patient whose treatment included an IDH1 peptide vaccine. Receptors originate from a middle-aged man with glioma.

DNA of the CDR3: TGTGCCAGCAGCTTAGACGGACTAGCGAATTACAATGAGCAGTTCTTC. Residues: CASSLDGLANYNEQFF. V usage is TRBV7-8 and J usage is TRBJ2-1, with 9 positions matching TRBD2. This CDR3 is 16 amino acids long. Germline-derived CDR1 and CDR2 are SGHVS and FQNEAQ. The ends lost 1 base at V and 4 bases at J; junction bases unmatched: 5.

The rearrangement links TRBV28 to TRBJ2-4; D may match TRBD1 or TRBD2 (5 bases each). V lost 5 bases, J lost 4 bases, and 18 bases lay in between. The germline V gene has CDR1 MDHEN and CDR2 SYDVKM. The CDR3 has 16 residues. The CDR3: CASSPPARGWKNIQYF. The CDR3 nucleotides read TGTGCCAGCAGTCCCCCGGCCCGGGGCTGGAAAAACATTCAGTACTTC.

The J gene is TRBJ1-1, the V gene TRBV29-1; D ambiguous. V gave up 3 bases and J gave up 11 bases, with 10 bases separating them. Germline CDR1 and CDR2: SQVTM and ANQGSEA. The CDR3 spans 10 residues. As DNA, the CDR3 is TGCAGCGTTGACCTTGGTTATGCTTTCTTT. Its protein is CSVDLGYAFF.

The chain links TRBV27 to TRBJ2-3; D may be TRBD2 (6 bases). CDR1 is MNHEY, CDR2 SMNVEV, per germline (reference sequence). The CDR3 runs 14 residues. V was clipped by 7 bases and J by 1 base, with 12 bases between them. DNA of the CDR3: TGTGCCAGCACCCGGGTAGCGGGCACAGATACGCAGTATTTT. It encodes CASTRVAGTDTQYF.

This chain joins TRBV7-2 and TRBJ2-3; D is possibly TRBD2 (6 bases). Looked up from germline, CDR1 is SGHTA and CDR2 is FQGNSA. The CDR3 is 15 amino acids. V lost 5 bases, J lost 1 base, and 13 bases lay in between. The CDR3 spells CASSLLGLGTDTQYF. CDR3 bases: TGTGCCAGCAGCCTGCTGGGACTTGGCACAGATACGCAGTATTTT.

This clone was seen once. V is TRBV7-8 and J is TRBJ1-3, with D hard to call. The germline V and J ends were trimmed by 3 bases and 2 bases, with 14 bases remaining between them. The CDR3 length is 16 residues. The germline gives CDR1 SGHVS, CDR2 FQNEAQ. Here the CDR3 DNA reads TGTGCCAGCAGCTTTTTTCGGGGTGGCCCTGGAAACACCATATATTTT. Encoded protein: CASSFFRGGPGNTIYF.

The V call is TRBV4-1, the J call TRBJ1-2, with a weak D call TRBD1 (5 bases). From germline, CDR1 is MGHRA and CDR2 YSYEKL. This CDR3 is 16 amino acids long. V gave up 0 bases and J gave up 0 bases, with 11 bases separating them. The CDR3 sequence: CASSQDRGPANYGYTF. In DNA form, the CDR3 reads TGCGCCAGCAGCCAAGATCGGGGCCCTGCTAACTATGGCTACACCTTC.

The J gene is TRBJ1-2, the V gene TRBV7-2, with D uncertain. V was trimmed by 3 bases and J by 7 bases, leaving 9 bases between them. Looked up from germline, CDR1 is SGHTA and CDR2 is FQGNSA. The CDR3 sequence is 12 residues long. Here the CDR3 DNA reads TGTGCCAGCAGCTTCCAACCTGGTGGCTACACCTTC. It is translated as CASSFQPGGYTF. Variable domain in full (rest from reference TRBV7-2 and TRBJ1-2): GAGVSQSPSNKVTEKGKDVELRCDPISGHTALYWYRQSLGQGLEFLIYFQGNSAPDKSGLPSDRFSAERTGGSVSTLTIQRTQQEDSAVYLCASSFQPGGYTFGSGTRLTVV.

The chain couples TRBV5-1 to TRBJ2-3; the D is unclear. Germline lookup yields CDR1 SGHRS and CDR2 YFSETQ. The CDR3 loop spans 15 amino acids. The V gene lost 4 bases and the J gene lost 0 bases, with 12 bases spanning the gap. The CDR3 nucleotides read TGCGCCAGCAGCCCGTCTATAGCTAGCACAGATACGCAGTATTTT. Translating gives CASSPSIASTDTQYF.

This chain joins TRBV7-9 and TRBJ2-4; TRBD2 agrees at 13 bases. The junction had 5 bases not matched to a gene; V was cut back by 6 bases and J by 0 bases. Germline CDR1 and CDR2: SEHNR and FQNEAQ (reference sequence). This CDR3 is built from 17 residues. CDR3 in DNA: TGTGCCAGCAGTTCGGGACTAGCGGGACTAGCCAAAAACATTCAGTACTTC. This gives the protein CASSSGLAGLAKNIQYF.

The chain combines TRBV5-1 with TRBJ2-5; TRBD2 matches at 8 bases. The CDR3 consists of 16 residues. V lost 3 bases and J lost 7; bases outside the gene matches: 14. Germline CDR1 reads SGHRS; CDR2 reads YFSETQ. The CDR3 spells CASSYSLTSAGGTQYF. In nucleotides, the CDR3 is TGCGCCAGCAGCTACAGCCTGACTAGCGCGGGGGGGACCCAGTACTTC. Drawing the rest from reference TRBV5-1 and TRBJ2-5, the complete variable domain is KAGVTQTPRYLIKTRGQQVTLSCSPISGHRSVSWYQQTPGQGLQFLFEYFSETQRNKGNFPGRFSGRQFSNSRSEMNVSTLELGDSALYLCASSYSLTSAGGTQYFGPGTRLLVL.

The chain combines TRBV14 with TRBJ2-1, with TRBD2 matching over 12 bases. Looked up from germline, CDR1 is SGHDN and CDR2 is FVKESK. This CDR3 is 16 amino acids long. With V trimmed by 4 bases and J by 6 bases, 7 bases remained unmatched. In nucleotides, the CDR3 is TGTGCCAGCAGCCCCAGACTAGCGGGAGAGGGCAATGAGCAGTTCTTC. Translated, it gives CASSPRLAGEGNEQFF. The full variable domain, completed using reference TRBV14 and TRBJ2-1, is EAGVTQFPSHSVIEKGQTVTLRCDPISGHDNLYWYRRVMGKEIKFLLHFVKESKQDESGMPNNRFLAERTGGTYSTLKVQPAELEDSGVYFCASSPRLAGEGNEQFFGPGTRLTVL.

The rearrangement joins TRBV28 to TRBJ2-5; D tentatively fits TRBD1 or TRBD2 (5 bases each). V lost 5 bases to trimming and J lost 5 bases, with 18 bases between them. CDR3 size: 15 residues. The V gene's germline CDR1 is MDHEN and CDR2 SYDVKM. The CDR3 DNA reads TGTGCCAGCAGTCTAGGGACCCGAAGGTGGGAGACCCAGTACTTC. Translation gives CASSLGTRRWETQYF. Combining the CDR3 with reference TRBV28 and TRBJ2-5 gives the whole variable domain DVKVTQSSRYLVKRTGEKVFLECVQDMDHENMFWYRQDPGLGLRLIYFSYDVKMKEKGDIPEGYSVSREKKERFSLILESASTNQTSMYLCASSLGTRRWETQYFGPGTRLLVL.

The chain carries TRBV21-1 and TRBJ1-1. TRBV21-1 constitutes a pseudogene. The CDR3 is 12 amino acids. In DNA, the CDR3 is TGTGCCAGCAGCGGGAGGAACACTGAAGCTTTCTTT. Translation: CASSGRNTEAFF.

V and J are TRBV4-1 and TRBJ2-1, with TRBD1 matching over 9 bases. CDR3 length equals 14 residues. Germline CDR1 is MGHRA and CDR2 is YSYEKL. Trimming at V came to 4 bases and at J to 9 bases, leaving 7 bases not matched to a gene. CDR3: CASSRDLGQGEQFF. The CDR3 region has the DNA TGCGCCAGCAGCCGGGACCTGGGACAGGGTGAGCAGTTCTTC.

This chain joins TRBV7-3 and TRBJ2-1; TRBD2 agrees at 11 bases. CDR3 length: 19 residues. The V segment lost 2 bases and the J segment 4 bases; nucleotides outside the gene matches: 13. Germline V gene lookup returns CDR1 SGHTA and CDR2 FQGTGA. Here the CDR3 reads CASSLGPGTSGAGYNEQFF. The CDR3, as DNA: TGTGCCAGCAGCTTAGGGCCTGGGACTAGCGGAGCCGGTTACAATGAGCAGTTCTTC.

J is TRBJ2-3 and V is TRBV28; tentative D call: TRBD2 (6 bases). The CDR3 runs 16 residues. Trimming took 3 bases from V and 5 from J, leaving 18 bases between them. Germline V lookup: CDR1 MDHEN, CDR2 SYDVKM. CDR3 sequence: CASSFPLAIPRDTQYF. The CDR3 nucleotides read TGTGCCAGCAGTTTCCCGCTAGCGATACCGAGAGATACGCAGTATTTT. Full variable domain (rest looked up from reference TRBV28 and TRBJ2-3): DVKVTQSSRYLVKRTGEKVFLECVQDMDHENMFWYRQDPGLGLRLIYFSYDVKMKEKGDIPEGYSVSREKKERFSLILESASTNQTSMYLCASSFPLAIPRDTQYFGPGTRLTVL.

The rearrangement links TRBV28 to TRBJ1-1; D is unclear. The CDR3 covers 13 residues. V was cut by 3 bases and J by 4 bases, with 9 bases left in between. Germline values: CDR1 MDHEN, CDR2 SYDVKM. The CDR3 coding sequence is TGTGCCAGCAGTTTTCGGCTGGGCACTGAAGCTTTCTTT. It translates to CASSFRLGTEAFF.

V and J are TRBV5-1 and TRBJ2-7, with 8 bases aligning to TRBD2. This CDR3 spans 16 amino acids. V shed 0 bases, J shed 2 bases, and the junction held 7 bases outside the gene matches. Germline V CDR1 and CDR2: SGHRS, YFSETQ. The CDR3 protein is CASSLAQLAEPYEQYF. CDR3 sequence (DNA): TGCGCCAGCAGCTTGGCCCAACTAGCGGAGCCCTACGAGCAGTACTTC.